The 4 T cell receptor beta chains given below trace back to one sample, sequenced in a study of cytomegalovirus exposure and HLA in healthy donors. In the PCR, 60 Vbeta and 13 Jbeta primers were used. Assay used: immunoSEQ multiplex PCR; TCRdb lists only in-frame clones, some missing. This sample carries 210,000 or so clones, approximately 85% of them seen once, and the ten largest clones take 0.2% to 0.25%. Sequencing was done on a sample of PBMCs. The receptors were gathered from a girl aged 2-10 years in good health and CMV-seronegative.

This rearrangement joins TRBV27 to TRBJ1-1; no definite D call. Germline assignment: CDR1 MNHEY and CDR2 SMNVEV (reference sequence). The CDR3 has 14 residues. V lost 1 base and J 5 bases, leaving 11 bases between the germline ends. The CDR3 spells CASSLLSGWTEAFF. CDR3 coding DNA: TGTGCCAGCAGTTTATTGTCGGGGTGGACTGAAGCTTTCTTT.

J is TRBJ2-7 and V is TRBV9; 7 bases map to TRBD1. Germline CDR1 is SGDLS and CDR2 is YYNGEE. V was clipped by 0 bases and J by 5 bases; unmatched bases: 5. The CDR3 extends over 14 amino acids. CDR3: CASSVEGALDEQYF. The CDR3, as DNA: TGTGCCAGCAGCGTAGAGGGGGCGTTGGACGAGCAGTACTTC. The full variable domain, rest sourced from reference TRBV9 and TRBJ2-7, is DSGVTQTPKHLITATGQRVTLRCSPRSGDLSVYWYQQSLDQGLQFLIQYYNGEERAKGNILERFSAQQFPDLHSELNLSSLELGDSALYFCASSVEGALDEQYFGPGTRLTVT.

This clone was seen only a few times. CDR3 nucleotides: TGTGCCAGCTTGGGAGTCACTGAAGCTTTCTTT. Its protein product is CASLGVTEAFF. This chain connects TRBV6-1 to TRBJ1-1; D is unresolved. Germline-derived CDR1 and CDR2 are MNHNS and SASEGT. This CDR3 spans 11 amino acids. V shed 8 bases and J shed 4 bases, with 8 bases lying between them.

For the CDR3, the DNA is TGTGCCAGCAGGGGACAGGGGGCGACCGGGGAGCTGTTTTTT. It codes for CASRGQGATGELFF. V usage is TRBV7-9 and J usage is TRBJ2-2, with TRBD1 matching over 12 bases. CDR3 length: 14 residues. Trimming removed 6 bases from V and 5 bases from J; junction bases left unmatched: 1. Per the germline V gene, CDR1 is SEHNR and CDR2 is FQNEAQ (reference sequence).